One and the same sample provided the 8 T cell receptor beta chains below, sequenced in a study of beta chain features in type 1 diabetes. Study findings and constraints: TCRB CDR3 length was moderately but significantly reduced in all four CD4+ subsets of Type 1 diabetes patients.

Reverse transcribing all isolated RNA meant expressed TCRB transcripts were sequenced. Libraries were prepared by immunoSEQ multiplex PCR; TCRdb keeps only in-frame clonotypes and omits some of them. The profile shows over 90,000 clones, under 30% of them singletons. No cognate antigen is known for these TCRs. The sample taken for sequencing was central memory CD4+ T cells from blood. The receptors stem from a woman aged 18-35 years with type 1 diabetes.

The sample holds a few counts of this clone. The gene calls are TRBV6-6 and TRBJ2-1; 10 nucleotides align to TRBD2. CDR1 is MNHNY and CDR2 is SVGAGI in the germline V gene (reference sequence). This CDR3 spans 14 amino acids. The V gene end was trimmed by 7 bases and the J gene end by 9 bases; junction bases not matched to a gene: 9. CDR3 nucleotides: TGTGCCAGCACTAGAGCGGGAGGGCCAACTGAGCAGTTCTTC. Translation: CASTRAGGPTEQFF.

The rearrangement joins TRBV29-1 to TRBJ1-1, with TRBD1 matching 8 bases. With 7 bases clipped from V and 1 base from J, the junction kept 5 bases outside the gene matches. The CDR3 has 13 residues. From germline, CDR1 is SQVTM and CDR2 ANQGSEA. The CDR3 DNA reads TGCAGCGGGGGACAGGTTCCGAACACTGAAGCTTTCTTT. Encoded protein: CSGGQVPNTEAFF.

This clone was observed a handful of times. The chain carries TRBV9 and TRBJ2-5; D perhaps matches TRBD1 (6 bases). The DNA end is more similar to TRBJ2-7, so the J call may be wrong. Germline lookup yields CDR1 SGDLS and CDR2 YYNGEE. The length of the CDR3 is 15 residues. The chain's CDR3 is CASSESTGATYEQYF. CDR3 in DNA: TGTGCCAGCAGTGAATCGACAGGAGCTACCTACGAGCAGTACTTC.

The sample holds a few counts of this clone. The rearrangement joins TRBV28 to TRBJ2-2; weak D call: TRBD1 (7 bases). CDR1 and CDR2 (germline): MDHEN, SYDVKM. The CDR3 extends over 16 amino acids. V was clipped by 6 bases and J by 1 base, with 15 bases between them. CDR3 nucleotide sequence: TGTGCCAGCAGCCCCCAGGGGGGACAGAACACCGGGGAGCTGTTTTTT. This sequence encodes CASSPQGGQNTGELFF. The full variable domain, in which reference TRBV28 and TRBJ2-2 provide the parts outside the CDR3, is DVKVTQSSRYLVKRTGEKVFLECVQDMDHENMFWYRQDPGLGLRLIYFSYDVKMKEKGDIPEGYSVSREKKERFSLILESASTNQTSMYLCASSPQGGQNTGELFFGEGSRLTVL.

The V call is TRBV5-6, the J call TRBJ1-1; D is ambiguous. Between the trimmed V and J ends, which lost 4 bases and 0 bases, there was a span of 16 bases. Looked up from germline, CDR1 is SGHDT and CDR2 is YYEEEE. This CDR3 spans 16 amino acids. The CDR3 loop is CASSPRTRPMNTEAFF. As DNA, the CDR3 is TGTGCCAGCAGCCCACGTACCAGGCCTATGAACACTGAAGCTTTCTTT.

This clone occurred a few times. The CDR3 DNA sequence: TGTGCCACCAGCAGTTTTCCAGCGTCGGAGGGGGCGCAAAAACTGTTTTTT. This translates into CATSSFPASEGAQKLFF. The chain is built from TRBV15 and TRBJ1-4; 7 bases are shared with TRBD1. The V gene end was trimmed by 3 bases and the J gene end by 9 bases; junction bases not matched to a gene: 16. The CDR3 runs 17 residues. The V gene's germline CDR1 is LNHNV and CDR2 YYDKDF (reference sequence).

The sample holds a few counts of this clone. V gene TRBV18 combines with J gene TRBJ2-1, with 10 positions matching TRBD1. V trimming: 3 bases; J trimming: 3 bases; junction bases outside the gene matches: 5. The CDR3 sequence is 16 residues long. The germline CDR1 and CDR2 sequences are KGHSH and LQKENI. CDR3 sequence reads: CASSPPTGGNYNEQFF. CDR3 coding DNA: TGTGCCAGCTCACCCCCGACAGGGGGCAACTACAATGAGCAGTTCTTC.

This clone came up a few times. The rearrangement joins TRBV29-1 to TRBJ2-7; D not resolved. The CDR3 sequence is 12 residues long. V was clipped by 6 bases and J by 3 bases, with 12 bases between them. Germline V gene sequence: CDR1 SQVTM, CDR2 ANQGSEA. The CDR3 bases are TGCAGCGTGCAAGGAGTAGGCTACGAGCAGTACGTC. Its protein product is CSVQGVGYEQYV.